This T cell receptor (beta chain) is drawn from a study of blood T cell repertoires in COVID-19. Sequencing used immunoSEQ multiplex PCR; TCRdb keeps in-frame clones, though not all of them. The data contain about 200,000 clones, roughly 94% of them singletons. This CDR3 contains 13 residues. V was trimmed by 5 bases and J by 9 bases, leaving 11 bases between them. The germline V gene encodes CDR1 LNHNV and CDR2 YYDKDF (reference sequence). The chain couples TRBV15 to TRBJ1-6; D might be TRBD1 (6 bases). The material sequenced was peripheral blood. This clonotype originated in a man younger than 40 with COVID-19, enrolled during active disease. CDR3 amino acids: CATSAQGSSPLHF. CDR3 sequence (DNA): TGTGCCACCAGCGCTCAGGGGAGTTCACCCCTCCACTTT.